The T cell receptor (beta chain) described here comes from a study of blood T cell repertoires in COVID-19. Study context: There were acute and convalescent COVID-19 samples, and they came from the United States, Italy and Spain.

Repertoires were generated with immunoSEQ multiplex PCR, while TCRdb's copy carries only in-frame clones and drops some. There are under 350,000 clones in the sample; around 89% occur only once, and about 4.2% lies in the top ten. Germline V gene data show CDR1 as ENHRY and CDR2 as SYGVKD. The CDR3 runs to 14 residues. Trimming removed 5 bases at V and 1 base at J, with 9 bases between. Sequencing was done on a sample of peripheral blood. The source is a man in his forties with acute or convalescent COVID-19. The chain carries TRBV10-3 and TRBJ1-5, with no clear D. Written as DNA, the CDR3 is TGTGCCATCAGTCTACAGCAGAGCAATCAGCCCCAGCATTTT. Its translation is CAISLQQSNQPQHF.